The 27 T cell receptor beta chains below come from one sample, sequenced in a study of blood T cell repertoires in COVID-19. Produced via immunoSEQ multiplex PCR; TCRdb's table is partial and in-frame only. The sample records 87,000 or so clones, 87% being singletons. Sequenced sample: peripheral blood. Receptor source: a woman aged 45 to 65 with active or convalescent COVID-19.

This clone was detected a few times. CDR3 residues: CASSLGNTIYF. The CDR3 DNA sequence: TGTGCCAGCAGCTTAGGAAACACCATATATTTT. This rearrangement joins TRBV3-1 (or the pseudogene TRBV3-2) to TRBJ1-3, with D unresolved. V was pared by 5 bases and J by 4 bases, with 3 bases between. The CDR3 is 11 residues long. Germline-derived CDR1 and CDR2 are LGHDT and YNNKEL (reference sequence).

The J gene is TRBJ2-2, the V gene TRBV7-2; TRBD2 matches at 8 bases. Germline V CDR1 and CDR2: SGHTA, FQGNSA. This CDR3 is 15 amino acids long. V was clipped by 5 bases and J by 5 bases; unmatched bases: 7. DNA of the CDR3: TGTGCCAGCAGCCGTACTAGCGGACCTACCGGGGAGCTGTTTTTT. The encoded protein is CASSRTSGPTGELFF.

The chain carries TRBV3-1 (or the pseudogene TRBV3-2) and TRBJ1-3; TRBD1 matches at 9 bases. The CDR3 runs to 15 residues. Trimming took 3 bases from V and 4 from J; bases not matched to a gene: 4. Germline lookup yields CDR1 LGHDT and CDR2 YNNKEL (reference sequence). The CDR3 bases are TGTGCCAGCAGCCAGGGGACAGGGTTCGGAAACACCATATATTTT. This sequence encodes CASSQGTGFGNTIYF.

The V gene is TRBV7-2, the J gene TRBJ1-2; 7 bases align to TRBD1. Per germline, CDR1 SGHTA and CDR2 FQGNSA. V shed 4 bases and J 6 bases; nucleotides not matched to a gene: 11. This CDR3 comprises 15 residues. In DNA, the CDR3 is TGTGCCAGCAGCTCCCGAACAGGGGTTTTAAATGGCTACACCTTC. The encoded protein is CASSSRTGVLNGYTF.

V usage is TRBV25-1 and J usage is TRBJ2-7; the match to TRBD2 covers 8 bases. The junction had 10 bases not matched to a gene; V was cut back by 11 bases and J by 4 bases. The CDR3 runs 13 residues. Germline V gene lookup returns CDR1 MGHDK and CDR2 SYGVNS. CDR3 protein: CASGRAGGYEQYF. The CDR3 DNA is TGTGCCTCCGGTAGGGCGGGGGGTTACGAGCAGTACTTC.

A word on this clone: A much larger clone lies one base from this, so it may be a read error. The chain has TRBV3-1 (or the pseudogene TRBV3-2) and TRBJ2-7; possibly TRBD2 for D (7 bases). The CDR3 is made up of 14 amino acids. The V gene's germline CDR1 is LGHDT and CDR2 YNNKEL (reference sequence). V was clipped by 1 base and J by 6 bases, with 13 bases between them. CDR3 bases: TGTGCCAGCAGCCAAGGGGGGGGCGGGCGCGAGCAGTACTTC. Encoded protein: CASSQGGGGREQYF.

The chain joins TRBV6-2 or TRBV6-3 to TRBJ2-1; TRBD2 aligns across 12 bases. The ends lost 0 bases at V and 4 bases at J; junction bases unmatched: 4. The CDR3 extends over 17 amino acids. Looked up from germline, CDR1 is MNHEY and CDR2 is SVGEGT. CDR3 in amino acids: CASSYSGLAGGYNEQFF. The CDR3 coding sequence is TGTGCCAGCAGTTACTCTGGTCTAGCGGGGGGGTACAATGAGCAGTTCTTC.

In its sample, this clone was seen once. This CDR3 is also generated by other DNA sequences in the sample. The CDR3 DNA sequence: TGTGCCAGCAGTGAAACAGGGGGCTATGGCTACACCTTC. Its translation is CASSETGGYGYTF. The rearrangement uses TRBV6-1 and TRBJ1-2, with 8 bases aligning to TRBD1. CDR3 size: 13 residues. J was trimmed by 4 bases and V by 2 bases; bases with no gene match: 0. Germline CDR1 reads MNHNS; CDR2 reads SASEGT.

This chain connects TRBV3-1 (or the pseudogene TRBV3-2) to TRBJ1-2; 7 bases are a match to TRBD1. Germline V gene sequence: CDR1 LGHDT, CDR2 YNNKEL (reference sequence). The CDR3 contains 15 residues. The V gene end was trimmed by 3 bases and the J gene end by 6 bases; junction bases not matched to a gene: 10. Here the CDR3 reads CASSQLDRYRDGYTF. The CDR3 DNA follows: TGTGCCAGCAGCCAGTTGGACAGGTATAGGGATGGCTACACCTTC.

V gene TRBV29-1 combines with J gene TRBJ2-3; D might be TRBD1 (6 bases). Trimming left V 1 base short and J 10 bases short, with 12 bases between. Germline CDR1 SQVTM, CDR2 ANQGSEA. This CDR3 comprises 12 residues. The DNA for the CDR3 is TGCAGCGTTGAAGCGGGACAACTCTCGCAGTATTTT. Protein product: CSVEAGQLSQYF.

V gene TRBV7-3 combines with J gene TRBJ2-1, with TRBD2 identical over 14 bases. The germline gives CDR1 SGHTA, CDR2 FQGTGA. CDR3 size: 16 residues. V was pared by 2 bases and J by 8 bases, with 5 bases of the junction left unmatched. The CDR3 region has the DNA TGTGCCAGCAGCTTAGAGATGGGACTAGCGGGGGATGAGCAGTTCTTC. It specifies CASSLEMGLAGDEQFF.

V usage is TRBV7-9 and J usage is TRBJ2-2; D might be TRBD2 (6 bases). With 3 bases removed from V and 4 bases from J, the gap between germline ends came to 15 bases. This CDR3 comprises 16 residues. Germline CDR1 SEHNR, CDR2 FQNEAQ (reference sequence). DNA for the CDR3: TGTGCCAGCAGCTTGGAGGGACCGGCGGGCACCGGGGAGCTGTTTTTT. This sequence encodes CASSLEGPAGTGELFF.

Written as DNA, the CDR3 is TGTGCCAGTAGTCCTCGGACAGGGTGGTACTATGGCTACACCTTC. It is translated as CASSPRTGWYYGYTF. The chain carries TRBV19 and TRBJ1-2; 8 bases match TRBD1. This CDR3 contains 15 residues. Germline trimming cut 5 bases from V and 3 bases from J; bases unmatched to any gene: 8. CDR1 is LNHDA, CDR2 SQIVND, per germline (reference sequence).

This clone was seen just once. The rearrangement uses TRBV19 and TRBJ2-1; 10 bases are shared with TRBD2. The CDR3 is 17 residues long. Losses at the gene ends were 3 bases for V and 2 bases for J; bases not matched to a gene: 7. Per the germline V gene, CDR1 is LNHDA and CDR2 is SQIVND (reference sequence). CDR3 sequence: CASSISPSGGTYNEQFF. In DNA, the CDR3 is TGTGCCAGTAGTATTAGTCCTAGCGGGGGCACCTACAATGAGCAGTTCTTC.

The chain employs TRBV12-5 and TRBJ1-5, with D unclear. V lost 3 bases to trimming and J lost 11 bases, with 14 bases between them. CDR1 and CDR2 (germline): LGHNT, FRNRAP. This CDR3 has 13 amino acids. The CDR3 DNA reads TGTGCTAGTGGTTTCCCTAACAGTCCTACCCAGCATTTT. It is translated as CASGFPNSPTQHF.

This chain joins TRBV7-3 and TRBJ2-1; TRBD1 is a possible D gene (5 bases). The CDR3 runs to 13 residues. Trimming stripped 5 bases from V and 7 bases from J, with 12 bases between. The germline V gene has CDR1 SGHTA and CDR2 FQGTGA. CDR3 in DNA: TGTGCCAGCAGCCTACAGGTTTATAATGAGCAGTTCTTC. This sequence encodes CASSLQVYNEQFF.

The chain uses TRBV7-3 and TRBJ1-1; TRBD1 might be the D (6 bases). V was cut by 2 bases and J by 4 bases, with 8 bases left in between. Germline V CDR1 and CDR2: SGHTA, FQGTGA. The CDR3 length is 13 residues. The CDR3 here is CASSLGQITEAFF. The CDR3 DNA is TGTGCCAGCAGCTTAGGACAGATCACTGAAGCTTTCTTT. The full variable domain, in which reference TRBV7-3 and TRBJ1-1 provide the parts outside the CDR3, is GAGVSQTPSNKVTEKGKYVELRCDPISGHTALYWYRQSLGQGPEFLIYFQGTGAADDSGLPNDRFFAVRPEGSVSTLKIQRTERGDSAVYLCASSLGQITEAFFGQGTRLTVV.

The chain has TRBV20-1 and TRBJ2-7, with TRBD1 identical over 9 bases. CDR3 length equals 16 residues. Germline V gene data show CDR1 as DFQATT and CDR2 as SNEGSKA (reference sequence). With 3 bases clipped from V and 3 bases from J, the junction kept 12 bases outside the gene matches. The CDR3 reads CSASNGQGKGVYEQYF. The CDR3, as DNA: TGCAGTGCTAGTAACGGACAGGGGAAGGGTGTCTACGAGCAGTACTTC.

This chain links TRBV3-1 (or the pseudogene TRBV3-2) with TRBJ1-2, with D perhaps matching TRBD1 (5 bases). The CDR3 has 13 amino acids. The V gene lost 3 bases and the J gene lost 4 bases, with 9 bases spanning the gap. Per germline, CDR1 LGHDT and CDR2 YNNKEL (reference sequence). DNA of the CDR3: TGTGCCAGCAGCCAGGGGGGGATCTATGGCTACACCTTC. As protein: CASSQGGIYGYTF.

The chain employs TRBV5-1 and TRBJ1-1, with 7 bases fitting TRBD1. Germline assignment: CDR1 SGHRS and CDR2 YFSETQ. The CDR3 loop spans 13 amino acids. The junction had 6 bases not matched to a gene; V was cut back by 5 bases and J by 5 bases. The CDR3 sequence is CASRSQGTTEAFF. The CDR3 nucleotides read TGCGCCAGCAGGTCACAGGGGACAACTGAAGCTTTCTTT.

This clone showed up just a few times. The chain recombines TRBV11-3 with TRBJ1-3; 8 bases fit TRBD1. The V segment lost 5 bases and the J segment 0 bases; nucleotides outside the gene matches: 3. The CDR3 is made up of 15 amino acids. Germline V gene data show CDR1 as SGHNT and CDR2 as YENEEA. In DNA form, the CDR3 reads TGTGCCAGCAGCCGGGACAGGAGCTCTGGAAACACCATATATTTT. Residues: CASSRDRSSGNTIYF.

The rearrangement uses TRBV11-2 and TRBJ2-3; D remains ambiguous. Germline CDR1 and CDR2: SGHAT and FQNNGV. V dropped 5 bases and J dropped 2 bases, with 2 bases sitting between them. This CDR3 is 11 amino acids long. Here the CDR3 DNA reads TGTGCCAGCAGCCACACAGATACGCAGTATTTT. Translated, it gives CASSHTDTQYF.

The chain employs TRBV3-1 (or the pseudogene TRBV3-2) and TRBJ2-7, with D perhaps matching TRBD2 (5 bases). The V and J ends lost 4 bases and 2 bases respectively, with 15 bases between them. Per germline, CDR1 LGHDT and CDR2 YNNKEL (reference sequence). The length of the CDR3 is 15 residues. Here the CDR3 DNA reads TGTGCCAGCAGCCGTCAAAGGACGGGGACCTACGAGCAGTACTTC. This translates into CASSRQRTGTYEQYF.

The chain recombines TRBV24-1 with TRBJ2-2, with D unclear. Trimming shortened V by 6 bases and J by 4 bases, and 11 bases separated the two germline ends. Germline V CDR1 and CDR2: KGHDR, SFDVKD. The CDR3 extends over 14 amino acids. CDR3 residues: CATSHTAGTGELFF. The CDR3 DNA sequence: TGTGCCACCAGTCATACAGCCGGCACCGGGGAGCTGTTTTTT.

The chain has TRBV5-4 and TRBJ2-1; 13 nucleotides match TRBD2. Germline CDR1 reads SGHNT; CDR2 reads YYREEE (reference sequence). The CDR3 totals 16 residues. Trimming removed 6 bases from V and 5 bases from J; junction bases left unmatched: 8. The CDR3 DNA is TGTGCCAGCACCACTAGCGGGGGGGCATATGACAATGAGCAGTTCTTC. It codes for CASTTSGGAYDNEQFF.

The J gene is TRBJ2-1, the V gene TRBV11-2, with 11 bases that match TRBD1. V shed 6 bases and J 7 bases; nucleotides not matched to a gene: 5. This CDR3 region has 14 residues. Germline CDR1 and CDR2: SGHAT and FQNNGV. Here the CDR3 DNA reads TGTGCCAGCAGAGGGACAGGGGGAGAGAATGAGCAGTTCTTC. It is translated as CASRGTGGENEQFF.

The rearrangement joins TRBV11-1 to TRBJ2-3; D uncertain. This CDR3 has 15 residues. V dropped 3 bases and J dropped 2 bases, with 12 bases sitting between them. CDR1 is SGHAT, CDR2 FQDESV, per germline (reference sequence). This chain's CDR3 is CASSFGIQYTDTQYF. The CDR3 bases are TGTGCCAGCAGCTTTGGCATCCAATACACAGATACGCAGTATTTT.